This T cell receptor beta chain appears in the sequencing data of a study of Tregs in tolerant kidney transplant recipients. Study results and limitations: Expanding Tregs on activated donor B cells appeared to best identify donor-specific TCRbeta clones. The small number of patients limits these findings pending further validation. This study did not directly address biological reproducibility.

The protocol was immunoSEQ multiplex PCR, while the TCRdb copy is restricted to in-frame clones and leaves out a portion. The sample shows about 240,000 clones, approximately 84% of them seen only once. Turning to this clone: Its target is not known.

CD4+CD25+CD127- Tregs, CD4+CD25- non-Tregs, CD4 and CD8 cells were sorted. The CDR3 spans 14 residues. In germline, CDR1 is SGHRS, CDR2 YFSETQ. V dropped 6 bases and J dropped 1; count of bases not matched to a gene: 6. Specimen: CD4+ T cells from blood. The TCR originated in a human donor in good health. The chain links TRBV5-1 to TRBJ1-1, with 7 bases aligning to TRBD1. In DNA form, the CDR3 reads TGCGCCAGCAACATACAGGGGTCGAACACTGAAGCTTTCTTT. This encodes CASNIQGSNTEAFF.